This note documents a single T cell receptor (beta chain) sequence. The antigen remains undetermined. The repertoire was sequenced with immunoSEQ multiplex PCR; TCRdb's copy has only in-frame clones and lacks some. The sample includes 250,000 to 400,000 clones, around 90% of them seen just once. The source of the sample is a study of cytomegalovirus exposure and HLA in healthy donors. Turning to the study itself: The approximately 600 first-cohort repertoires shared a platform with the approximately 130 validation repertoires, as reported in a later analysis.

Study-wide points: Among the CMV-associated chains, a few were confirmed in vitro as specific for CMV antigens. The study listed 164 cytomegalovirus-associated TCR beta chains. The majority of TCR sequences were rare, yet some public TCRs appeared in many donors.

The CDR3 is made up of 17 amino acids. Germline values: CDR1 LGHNA, CDR2 YSLEER. The V end was cut by 0 bases, the J end by 2 bases, with 15 bases between. Sequencing was done on a sample of PBMCs. This receptor was identified in a woman aged 25-40 years in good health and CMV-seropositive. This chain joins TRBV4-3 and TRBJ2-3; possibly TRBD2 for D (6 bases). CDR3 in amino acids: CASSQELTGRPTDTQYF. CDR3 DNA sequence: TGCGCCAGCAGCCAAGAGTTAACCGGGAGACCCACAGATACGCAGTATTTT.